The clone carrying this TCR beta chain was recorded at least ten times. These data originate in a study of T cells after yellow fever vaccination. TCRdb re-called the 5' RACE reads with MiXCR, one entry per CDR3 protein. The sample has 240,000 or so distinct CDR3 sequences; 6.9% are singletons. V shed 6 bases and J shed 2 bases, with 14 bases lying between them. The CDR3 contains 13 residues. The germline gives CDR1 DFQATT, CDR2 SNEGSKA (reference sequence). Sample: CD4+ T cells sorted from PBMCs, taken 15 days after the yellow fever booster vaccination. The chain joins TRBV20-1 to TRBJ2-7; TRBD1 or TRBD2 may be the D gene (5 bases each). The clonotype was recovered from a man aged 25 to 45 who received the YFV17D yellow fever vaccine. The CDR3 DNA reads TGCAGTGCCCCTCCGGGACCGACCTACGAGCAGTACTTC. Protein sequence: CSAPPGPTYEQYF.